The clone carrying this TCR beta chain was seen many times. These data originate in a study of T-cell reconstitution after alpha-beta-depleted transplantation in children. TCRbeta library preparation incorporated unique molecular identifiers. TCRdb recomputed calls from the PCR reads with MiXCR, one row per CDR3 protein. The data contain hundreds of thousands of distinct CDR3 sequences, 9.9% of them singletons. This CDR3 has 14 amino acids. V was clipped by 7 bases and J by 5 bases, with 12 bases between them. The chain recombines TRBV12-3 or TRBV12-4 with TRBJ1-6; D is ambiguous. The input for sequencing was PBMCs from the stem cell graft donor, taken from the stem cell graft. This TCR was recovered from a human donor who donated a stem cell graft to a child with SCID. The CDR3 region has the DNA TGTGCCAGCAACCTCTCCGGTAATAATTCACCCCTCCACTTT. This gives the protein CASNLSGNNSPLHF.